The T cell receptor beta chain described here comes from a study of molecular identifiers for immune sequencing clone quantification. The wider study: The replicate experiment used RNA from roughly 20,000 or 100,000 naive CD8 cells. This RNA was split into five aliquots, and four of them were sequenced.

This clonotype was recorded at least ten times. Antigen unknown. In TCRdb, the PCR reads were re-called with MiXCR into one record per CDR3 protein. The data contain about 65,000 distinct CDR3 sequences, under 20% of them singletons. CDR1 is KGHDR, CDR2 SFDVKD, per germline. The CDR3 sequence is 16 residues long. V shed 5 bases, J shed 4 bases, and the junction held 6 bases outside the gene matches. Study conclusions and caveats: Clonotypes topping 20 RNA copies carried over 98% of effector molecules but under 1% of naive ones. Jurkat TCR RNA spiked in from one cell could reportedly be detected among 1.1 million or so naive cells.

Isolation of naive CD8 T cells was achieved by sorting on a CD8+CD4-CCR7+CD45RA+ phenotype. What was sequenced was naive CD8+ T cells from blood, with Jurkat cell RNA spiked in. Regarding subset: FACS-sorted CD8+CD4-CCR7+CD45RA+ naive T cells. The sequence was obtained from a human donor in good health. Some libraries in this study had Jurkat cell RNA spiked in. The J gene is TRBJ2-1, the V gene TRBV24-1, with 11 bases fitting TRBD2. The DNA of the CDR3 is TGTGCCACCAGTGCCAGTAGCGGGAGGGGATACAATGAGCAGTTCTTC. Translating it yields CATSASSGRGYNEQFF.